These 10 T cell receptor beta chains came from one sample sequenced in a study of memory B cells and T cells in multiple sclerosis. Using immunoSEQ multiplex PCR, the repertoire was profiled, and TCRdb retains in-frame clones only, with some absent. The table shows over 35,000 clones, with over 75% occurring only once. No cognate antigen is known for these TCRs. Stimulus-free culture yielded autoproliferating CFSE-dim and non-proliferating CFSE-high T cells, each sequenced separately. Replicate wells were pooled after six to eight days of stimulus-free culture of some 50 million CFSE-labeled PBMCs. The sample consisted of PBMCs from blood kept in culture. These TCRs come from a human donor with multiple sclerosis.

The rearrangement joins TRBV7-3 to TRBJ2-7, with TRBD2 matching over 12 bases. The J segment lost 6 bases and the V segment lost 5 bases, leaving 8 bases of the junction unmatched. Germline CDR1 is SGHTA and CDR2 is FQGTGA. There are 15 residues in the CDR3. CDR3 amino acids: CASSNHGLAGSEQYF. The CDR3 nucleotides are TGTGCCAGCAGCAACCACGGACTAGCGGGGAGCGAGCAGTACTTC.

The V and J genes are TRBV5-1 and TRBJ1-1; D not resolved. Trimming pared 0 bases from V and 3 bases from J, leaving 12 bases between. CDR3 size: 15 residues. Germline V gene lookup returns CDR1 SGHRS and CDR2 YFSETQ. The CDR3 protein is CASSLAEGADTEAFF. Here the CDR3 DNA reads TGCGCCAGCAGCTTGGCCGAGGGCGCGGACACTGAAGCTTTCTTT.

The chain employs TRBV5-1 and TRBJ1-4; D might be TRBD1 (5 bases). The CDR3 length is 18 residues. Germline V gene lookup returns CDR1 SGHRS and CDR2 YFSETQ. The V and J ends lost 3 bases and 0 bases respectively, with 18 bases between them. CDR3 sequence (DNA): TGCGCCAGCAGCTCGCGGTCGACAGCATTTGCAACTAATGAAAAACTGTTTTTT. This translates into CASSSRSTAFATNEKLFF.

The chain links TRBV13 to TRBJ2-2; 14 bases are shared with TRBD2. Germline V lookup: CDR1 PRHDT, CDR2 FYEKMQ (reference sequence). The V segment lost 2 bases and the J segment 4 bases; nucleotides outside the gene matches: 6. The CDR3 totals 18 residues. The CDR3 DNA sequence: TGTGCCAGCAGCTTACGACTAGCGGGGGGGCTGAGCACCGGGGAGCTGTTTTTT. Translation gives CASSLRLAGGLSTGELFF.

The rearrangement joins TRBV4-2 to TRBJ1-5, with D uncertain. Germline CDR1 LGHNA, CDR2 YNFKEQ. This CDR3 is built from 13 residues. The V end lost 8 bases, the J end lost 4 bases, and 12 bases lay between the germline ends. CDR3 bases: TGTGCCAGCGGCGAGGTCGGAAATCAGCCCCAGCATTTT. The encoded protein is CASGEVGNQPQHF.

This chain connects TRBV9 to TRBJ2-1; tentatively, D is TRBD2 (6 bases). The CDR3 length is 16 residues. V lost 3 bases and J 2 bases, leaving 15 bases between the germline ends. Germline CDR1 and CDR2: SGDLS and YYNGEE. CDR3 protein: CASSEAGGAAYNEQFF. CDR3 DNA sequence: TGTGCCAGCAGCGAGGCGGGCGGGGCCGCCTACAATGAGCAGTTCTTC.

This clone showed up just once. The rearrangement links TRBV29-1 to TRBJ2-5; perhaps D is TRBD1 or TRBD2 (5 bases each). Trimming removed 3 bases at V and 4 bases at J, with 9 bases between. The length of the CDR3 is 12 residues. Looked up from germline, CDR1 is SQVTM and CDR2 is ANQGSEA. The CDR3 loop reads CSVEEGTETQYF. The CDR3, as DNA: TGCAGCGTTGAGGAAGGGACAGAGACCCAGTACTTC.

The table lists this clone with a count of one. The chain has TRBV11-3 and TRBJ2-2, with D possibly TRBD2 on 6 matching bases. This CDR3 contains 13 residues. Trimming removed 4 bases from V and 9 bases from J, with 12 bases in between. Germline V gives CDR1 SGHNT, CDR2 YENEEA. The CDR3 nucleotides read TGTGCCAGCAGCTATACTAGCCAAAGGGAGCTGTTTTTT. Protein product: CASSYTSQRELFF.

The chain employs TRBV29-1 and TRBJ2-7; tentatively, D is TRBD1 (6 bases). The length of the CDR3 is 13 residues. Germline assignment: CDR1 SQVTM and CDR2 ANQGSEA. With 7 bases removed from V and 0 bases from J, the gap between germline ends came to 13 bases. CDR3 loop: CSATDSHSYEQYF. Written as DNA, the CDR3 is TGCAGCGCTACGGACAGCCACTCCTACGAGCAGTACTTC.

This clone has just a few counts. The genes are TRBV21-1 and TRBJ1-6; whether TRBD1, the table's D call, matches the DNA was not checked. TRBV21-1 is assigned pseudogene status. The CDR3 spans 14 residues. Here the CDR3 DNA reads TGTGCCAGCAGCAAACGACAGGCCAATTCACCCCTCCACTTT. It codes for CASSKRQANSPLHF.